This T cell receptor beta chain was identified during a study of cytomegalovirus exposure and HLA in healthy donors. The PCR employed 60 Vbeta primers together with 13 Jbeta primers. The data were produced by immunoSEQ multiplex PCR, yet TCRdb's version contains in-frame clones alone and is incomplete. Found here are approximately 130,000 clones, roughly four fifths of them singletons; the top ten hold under 7%. In germline, CDR1 is SNHLY, CDR2 FYNNEI. The CDR3 has 15 residues. Deletions cut 5 bases from V and 5 bases from J, with 13 bases between. V usage is TRBV2 and J usage is TRBJ1-6; perhaps TRBD1 as D (6 bases). The sample taken for sequencing was PBMCs. The clonotype comes from a woman in her forties in good health and CMV-seropositive. The CDR3: CASSKTGKHNSPLHF. The CDR3 nucleotides read TGTGCCAGCAGTAAAACAGGGAAACATAATTCACCCCTCCACTTT.